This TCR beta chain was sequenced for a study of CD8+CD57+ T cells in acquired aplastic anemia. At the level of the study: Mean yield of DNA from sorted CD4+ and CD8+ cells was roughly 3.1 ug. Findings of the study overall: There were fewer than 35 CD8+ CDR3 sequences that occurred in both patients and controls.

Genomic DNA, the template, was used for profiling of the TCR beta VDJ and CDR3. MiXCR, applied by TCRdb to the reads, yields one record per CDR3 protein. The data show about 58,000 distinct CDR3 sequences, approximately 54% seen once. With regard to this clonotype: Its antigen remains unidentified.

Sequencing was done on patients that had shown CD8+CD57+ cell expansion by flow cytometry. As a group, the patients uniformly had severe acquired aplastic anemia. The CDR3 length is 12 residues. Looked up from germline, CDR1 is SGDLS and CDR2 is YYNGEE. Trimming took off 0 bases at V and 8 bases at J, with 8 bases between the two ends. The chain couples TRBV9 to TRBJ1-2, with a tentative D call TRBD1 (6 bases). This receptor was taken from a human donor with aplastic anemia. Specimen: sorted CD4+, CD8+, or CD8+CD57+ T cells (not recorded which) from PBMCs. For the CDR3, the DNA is TGTGCCAGCAGCGTAGGGGGGGGCGGCTACACCTTC. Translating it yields CASSVGGGGYTF.